This entry features one T cell receptor beta chain sequence. Data came from immunoSEQ multiplex PCR; TCRdb stores just in-frame clones and leaves some out. The table shows under 200,000 clones, with roughly 90% occurring only once. V shed 0 bases and J shed 0 bases, with 15 bases lying between them. Germline V gene lookup returns CDR1 MGHRA and CDR2 YSYEKL. CDR3 length: 18 residues. This specimen belongs to a study of blood T cell repertoires in COVID-19. Study at large: The cDNA or gDNA used as material had been derived from T cells, B-cell-depleted T cells, or PBMCs.

The chain couples TRBV4-1 to TRBJ2-1; D might be TRBD2 (6 bases). This TCR was sampled from a young man with acute or convalescent COVID-19. The sequencing sample was made of peripheral blood. This CDR3 is CASSQDRGGRNSYNEQFF. The CDR3 bases are TGCGCCAGCAGCCAAGATAGGGGAGGACGGAACTCCTACAATGAGCAGTTCTTC.